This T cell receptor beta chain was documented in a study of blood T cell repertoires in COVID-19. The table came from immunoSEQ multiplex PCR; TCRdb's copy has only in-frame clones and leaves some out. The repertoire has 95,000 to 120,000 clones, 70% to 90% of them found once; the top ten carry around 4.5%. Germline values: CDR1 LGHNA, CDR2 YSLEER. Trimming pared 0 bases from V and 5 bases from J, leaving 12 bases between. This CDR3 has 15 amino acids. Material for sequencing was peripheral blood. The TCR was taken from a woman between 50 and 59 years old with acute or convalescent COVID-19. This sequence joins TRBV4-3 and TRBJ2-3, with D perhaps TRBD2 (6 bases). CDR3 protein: CASSQDRWREDTQYF. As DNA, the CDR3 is TGCGCCAGCAGCCAAGATCGGTGGAGGGAAGATACGCAGTATTTT.